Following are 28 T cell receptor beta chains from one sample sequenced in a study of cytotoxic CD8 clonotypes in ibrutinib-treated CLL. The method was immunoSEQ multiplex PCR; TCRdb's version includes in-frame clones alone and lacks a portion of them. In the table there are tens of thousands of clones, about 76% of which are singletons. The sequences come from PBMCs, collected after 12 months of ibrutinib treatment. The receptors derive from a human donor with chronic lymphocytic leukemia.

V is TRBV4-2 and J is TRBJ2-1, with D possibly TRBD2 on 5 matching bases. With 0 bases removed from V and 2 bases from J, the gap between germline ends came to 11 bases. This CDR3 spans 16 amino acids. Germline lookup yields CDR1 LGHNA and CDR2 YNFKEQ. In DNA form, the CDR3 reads TGTGCCAGCAGCCAAGAGGGTAGCGAACCCTACAATGAGCAGTTCTTC. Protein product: CASSQEGSEPYNEQFF.

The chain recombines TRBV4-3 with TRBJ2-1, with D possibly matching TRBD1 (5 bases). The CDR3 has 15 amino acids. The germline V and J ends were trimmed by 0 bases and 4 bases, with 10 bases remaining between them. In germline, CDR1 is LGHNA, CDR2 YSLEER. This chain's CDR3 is CASSQDRVPYNEQFF. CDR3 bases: TGCGCCAGCAGCCAAGACAGGGTCCCTTACAATGAGCAGTTCTTC.

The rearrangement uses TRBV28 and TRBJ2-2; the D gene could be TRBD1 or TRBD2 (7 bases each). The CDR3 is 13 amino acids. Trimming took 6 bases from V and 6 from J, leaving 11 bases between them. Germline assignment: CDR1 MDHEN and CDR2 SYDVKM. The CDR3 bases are TGTGCCAGCAGGCAGGGGGGGTCCGGGGAGCTGTTTTTT. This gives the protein CASRQGGSGELFF.

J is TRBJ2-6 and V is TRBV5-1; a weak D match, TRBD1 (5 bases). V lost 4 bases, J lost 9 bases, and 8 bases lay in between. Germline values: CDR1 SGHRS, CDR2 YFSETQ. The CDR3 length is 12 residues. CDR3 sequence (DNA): TGCGCCAGCAGCAGGGGTGACAACGTCCTGACTTTC. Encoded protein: CASSRGDNVLTF.

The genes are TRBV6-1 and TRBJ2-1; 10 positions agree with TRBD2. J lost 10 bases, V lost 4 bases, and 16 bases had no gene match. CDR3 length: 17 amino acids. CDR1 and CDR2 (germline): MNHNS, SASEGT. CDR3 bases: TGTGCCAGCAGTGGGGCTAGCGGGGGCTTGACATGGGGGGAGCAGTTCTTC. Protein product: CASSGASGGLTWGEQFF.

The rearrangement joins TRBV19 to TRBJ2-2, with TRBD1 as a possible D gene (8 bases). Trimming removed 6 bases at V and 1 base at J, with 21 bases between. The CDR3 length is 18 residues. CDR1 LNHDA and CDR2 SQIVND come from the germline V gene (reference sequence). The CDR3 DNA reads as TGTGCCAGTAGCATGGGGGGGACCGGGACAGGGAACACCGGGGAGCTGTTTTTT. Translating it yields CASSMGGTGTGNTGELFF.

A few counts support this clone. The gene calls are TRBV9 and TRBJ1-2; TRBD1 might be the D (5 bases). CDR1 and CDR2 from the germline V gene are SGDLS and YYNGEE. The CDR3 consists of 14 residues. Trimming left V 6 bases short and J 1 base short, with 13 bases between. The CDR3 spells CASTPVGDNYGYTF. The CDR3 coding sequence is TGTGCCAGCACCCCCGTGGGGGATAACTATGGCTACACCTTC.

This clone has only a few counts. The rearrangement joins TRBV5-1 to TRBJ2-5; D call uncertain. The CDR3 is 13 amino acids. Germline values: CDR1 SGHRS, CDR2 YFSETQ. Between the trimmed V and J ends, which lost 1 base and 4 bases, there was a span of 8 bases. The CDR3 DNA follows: TGCGCCAGCAGCTTGACTCCGGGAGAGACCCAGTACTTC. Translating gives CASSLTPGETQYF. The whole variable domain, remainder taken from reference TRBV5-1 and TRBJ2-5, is KAGVTQTPRYLIKTRGQQVTLSCSPISGHRSVSWYQQTPGQGLQFLFEYFSETQRNKGNFPGRFSGRQFSNSRSEMNVSTLELGDSALYLCASSLTPGETQYFGPGTRLLVL.

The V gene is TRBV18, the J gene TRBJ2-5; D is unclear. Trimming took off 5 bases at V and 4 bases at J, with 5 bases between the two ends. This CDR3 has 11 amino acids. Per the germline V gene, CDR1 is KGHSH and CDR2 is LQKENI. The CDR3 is CASSSLETQYF. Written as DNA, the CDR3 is TGTGCCAGCTCATCTCTAGAGACCCAGTACTTC.

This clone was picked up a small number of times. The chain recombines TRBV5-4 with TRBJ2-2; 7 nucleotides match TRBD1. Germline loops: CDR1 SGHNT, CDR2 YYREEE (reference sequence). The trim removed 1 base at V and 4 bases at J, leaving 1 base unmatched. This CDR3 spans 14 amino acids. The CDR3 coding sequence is TGTGCCAGCAGCTTGACAGGGGCCACCGGGGAGCTGTTTTTT. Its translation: CASSLTGATGELFF.

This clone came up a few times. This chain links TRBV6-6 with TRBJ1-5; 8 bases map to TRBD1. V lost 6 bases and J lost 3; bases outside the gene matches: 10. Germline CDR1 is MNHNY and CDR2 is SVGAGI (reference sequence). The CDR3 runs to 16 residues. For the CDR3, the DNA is TGTGCCAGCAGCCTAGGGGGGACAGGATCCAATCAGCCCCAGCATTTT. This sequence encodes CASSLGGTGSNQPQHF.

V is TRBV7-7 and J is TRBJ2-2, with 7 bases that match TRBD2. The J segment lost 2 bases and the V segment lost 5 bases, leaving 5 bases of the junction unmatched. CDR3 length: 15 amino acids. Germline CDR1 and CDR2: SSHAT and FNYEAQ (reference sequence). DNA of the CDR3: TGTGCCAGCAGCCTTGGGACTACCAACACCGGGGAGCTGTTTTTT. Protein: CASSLGTTNTGELFF.

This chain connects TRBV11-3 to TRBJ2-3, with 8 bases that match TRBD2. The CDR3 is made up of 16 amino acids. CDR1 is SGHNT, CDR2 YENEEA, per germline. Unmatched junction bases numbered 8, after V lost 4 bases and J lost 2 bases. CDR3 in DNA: TGTGCCAGCAGCTCGCGGGGGGCCACCTTCACAGATACGCAGTATTTT. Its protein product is CASSSRGATFTDTQYF. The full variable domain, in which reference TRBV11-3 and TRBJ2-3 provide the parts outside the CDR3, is EAGVVQSPRYKIIEKKQPVAFWCNPISGHNTLYWYLQNLGQGPELLIRYENEEAVDDSQLPKDRFSAERLKGVDSTLKIQPAELGDSAVYLCASSSRGATFTDTQYFGPGTRLTVL.

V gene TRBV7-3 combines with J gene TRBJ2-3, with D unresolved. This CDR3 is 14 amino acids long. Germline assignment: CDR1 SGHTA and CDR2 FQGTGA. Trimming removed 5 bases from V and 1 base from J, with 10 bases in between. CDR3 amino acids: CASSPRLGTDTQYF. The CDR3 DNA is TGTGCCAGCAGCCCCCGCCTGGGCACAGATACGCAGTATTTT.

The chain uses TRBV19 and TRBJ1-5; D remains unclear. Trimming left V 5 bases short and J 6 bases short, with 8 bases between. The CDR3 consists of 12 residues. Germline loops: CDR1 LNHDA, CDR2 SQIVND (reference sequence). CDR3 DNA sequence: TGTGCCAGTAGTTGGGGTAGTCAGCCCCAGCATTTT. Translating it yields CASSWGSQPQHF.

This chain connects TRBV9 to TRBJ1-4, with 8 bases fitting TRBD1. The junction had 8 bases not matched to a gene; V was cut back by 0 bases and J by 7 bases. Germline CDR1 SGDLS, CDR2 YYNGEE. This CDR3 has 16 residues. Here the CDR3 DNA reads TGTGCCAGCAGCGTAGCACCGACAGGGGTGGGTGAAAAACTGTTTTTT. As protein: CASSVAPTGVGEKLFF. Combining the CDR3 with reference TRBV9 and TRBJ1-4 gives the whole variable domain DSGVTQTPKHLITATGQRVTLRCSPRSGDLSVYWYQQSLDQGLQFLIQYYNGEERAKGNILERFSAQQFPDLHSELNLSSLELGDSALYFCASSVAPTGVGEKLFFGSGTQLSVL.

The CDR3 loop reads CSVGVRGEVNEQFF. CDR3 sequence (DNA): TGCAGCGTTGGGGTCCGGGGTGAGGTGAATGAGCAGTTCTTC. V gene TRBV29-1 combines with J gene TRBJ2-1; D possibly corresponds to TRBD2 (5 bases). Germline CDR1 reads SQVTM; CDR2 reads ANQGSEA. This CDR3 is built from 14 residues. The V and J ends lost 4 bases and 7 bases respectively, with 17 bases between them.

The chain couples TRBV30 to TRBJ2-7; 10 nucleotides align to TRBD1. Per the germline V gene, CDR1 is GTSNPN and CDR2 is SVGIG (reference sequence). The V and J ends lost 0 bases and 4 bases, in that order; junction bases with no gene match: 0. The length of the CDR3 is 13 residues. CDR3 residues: CAWSVGQGYEQYF. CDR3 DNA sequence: TGTGCCTGGAGTGTGGGACAGGGGTACGAGCAGTACTTC.

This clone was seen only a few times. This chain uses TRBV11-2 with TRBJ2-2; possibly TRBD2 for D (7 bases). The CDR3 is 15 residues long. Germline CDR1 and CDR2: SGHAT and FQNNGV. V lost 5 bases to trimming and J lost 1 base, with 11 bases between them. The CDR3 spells CASSPAGQNTGELFF. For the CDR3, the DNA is TGTGCCAGCAGCCCAGCGGGACAGAACACCGGGGAGCTGTTTTTT.

The CDR3 loop reads CASTSLLASTDTQYF. The CDR3 DNA is TGTGCCAGCACCTCCCTACTAGCTAGCACAGATACGCAGTATTTT. The rearrangement joins TRBV28 to TRBJ2-3; the D gene is possibly TRBD2 (6 bases). There are 15 residues in the CDR3. Trimming left V 7 bases short and J 0 bases short, with 14 bases between. CDR1 is MDHEN, CDR2 SYDVKM, per germline. Full variable domain (remainder filled in from reference TRBV28 and TRBJ2-3): DVKVTQSSRYLVKRTGEKVFLECVQDMDHENMFWYRQDPGLGLRLIYFSYDVKMKEKGDIPEGYSVSREKKERFSLILESASTNQTSMYLCASTSLLASTDTQYFGPGTRLTVL.

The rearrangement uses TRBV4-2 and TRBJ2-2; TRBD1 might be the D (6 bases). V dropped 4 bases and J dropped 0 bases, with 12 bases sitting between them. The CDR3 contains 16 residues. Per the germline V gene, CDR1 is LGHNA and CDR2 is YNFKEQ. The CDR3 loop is CASSPRAGANTGELFF. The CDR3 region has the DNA TGTGCCAGCAGCCCCCGAGCAGGGGCGAACACCGGGGAGCTGTTTTTT.

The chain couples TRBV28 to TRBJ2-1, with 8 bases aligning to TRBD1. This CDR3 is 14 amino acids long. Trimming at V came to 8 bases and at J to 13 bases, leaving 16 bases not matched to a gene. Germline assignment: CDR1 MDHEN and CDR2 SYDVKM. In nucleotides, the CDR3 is TGTGCCAGCCCCCCCCGGAATTCAGGGGGCCCACAGTTCTTC. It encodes CASPPRNSGGPQFF.

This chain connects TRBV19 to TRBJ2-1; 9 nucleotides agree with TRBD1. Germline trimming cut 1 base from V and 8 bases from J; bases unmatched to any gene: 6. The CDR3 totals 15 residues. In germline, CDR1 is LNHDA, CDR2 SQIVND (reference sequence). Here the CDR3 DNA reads TGTGCCAGTAGTATAGCTACAGGGGGCCGGGATGAGCAGTTCTTC. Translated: CASSIATGGRDEQFF. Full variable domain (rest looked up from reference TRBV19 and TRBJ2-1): DGGITQSPKYLFRKEGQNVTLSCEQNLNHDAMYWYRQDPGQGLRLIYYSQIVNDFQKGDIAEGYSVSREKKESFPLTVTSAQKNPTAFYLCASSIATGGRDEQFFGPGTRLTVL.

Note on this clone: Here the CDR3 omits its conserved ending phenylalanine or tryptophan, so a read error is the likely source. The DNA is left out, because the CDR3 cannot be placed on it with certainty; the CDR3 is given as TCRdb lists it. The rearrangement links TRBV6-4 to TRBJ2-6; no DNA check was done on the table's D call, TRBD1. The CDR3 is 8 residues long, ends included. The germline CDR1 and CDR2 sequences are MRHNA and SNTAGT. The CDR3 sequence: CASSDAGR.

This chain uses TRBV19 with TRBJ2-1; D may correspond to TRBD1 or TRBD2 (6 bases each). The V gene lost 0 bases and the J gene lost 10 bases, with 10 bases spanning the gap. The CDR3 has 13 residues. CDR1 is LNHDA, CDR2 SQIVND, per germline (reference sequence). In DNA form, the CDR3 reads TGTGCCAGTAGTATAGATCGGGGGCCCGAGCAGTTCTTC. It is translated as CASSIDRGPEQFF.

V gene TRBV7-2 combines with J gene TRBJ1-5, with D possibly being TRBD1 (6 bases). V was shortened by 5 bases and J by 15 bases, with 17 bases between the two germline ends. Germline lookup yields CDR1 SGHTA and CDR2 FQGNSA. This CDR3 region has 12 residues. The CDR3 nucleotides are TGTGCCAGCAGCCACCCTTCAGGGGAATGGCATTTT. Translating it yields CASSHPSGEWHF. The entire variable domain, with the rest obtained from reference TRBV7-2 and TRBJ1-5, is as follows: GAGVSQSPSNKVTEKGKDVELRCDPISGHTALYWYRQSLGQGLEFLIYFQGNSAPDKSGLPSDRFSAERTGGSVSTLTIQRTQQEDSAVYLCASSHPSGEWHFGDGTRLSIL.

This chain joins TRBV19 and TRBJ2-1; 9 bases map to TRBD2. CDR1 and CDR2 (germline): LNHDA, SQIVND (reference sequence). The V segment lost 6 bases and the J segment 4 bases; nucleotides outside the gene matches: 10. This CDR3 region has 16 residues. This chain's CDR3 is CASSVTGLAEYNEQFF. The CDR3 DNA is TGTGCCAGTAGCGTAACGGGACTAGCAGAATACAATGAGCAGTTCTTC.

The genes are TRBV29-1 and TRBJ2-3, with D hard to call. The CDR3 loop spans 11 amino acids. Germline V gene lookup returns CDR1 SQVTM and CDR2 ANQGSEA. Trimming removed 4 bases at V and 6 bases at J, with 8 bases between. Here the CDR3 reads CSVAVGDTQYF. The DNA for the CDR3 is TGCAGCGTTGCCGTTGGGGATACGCAGTATTTT.